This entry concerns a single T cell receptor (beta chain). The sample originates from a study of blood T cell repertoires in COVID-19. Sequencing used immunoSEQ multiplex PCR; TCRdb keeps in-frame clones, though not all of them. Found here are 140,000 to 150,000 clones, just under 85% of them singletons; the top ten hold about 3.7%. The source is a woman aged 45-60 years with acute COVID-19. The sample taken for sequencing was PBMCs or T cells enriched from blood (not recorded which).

This CDR3 is CASSHYSGRSTGELFF. Here the CDR3 DNA reads TGTGCCAGCAGCCATTATAGCGGGAGGTCTACCGGGGAGCTGTTTTTT. V and J are TRBV3-1 (or the pseudogene TRBV3-2) and TRBJ2-2; 10 bases are a match to TRBD2. This CDR3 spans 16 amino acids. Germline-derived CDR1 and CDR2 are LGHDT and YNNKEL (reference sequence). The V segment lost 3 bases and the J segment 5 bases; nucleotides outside the gene matches: 6.